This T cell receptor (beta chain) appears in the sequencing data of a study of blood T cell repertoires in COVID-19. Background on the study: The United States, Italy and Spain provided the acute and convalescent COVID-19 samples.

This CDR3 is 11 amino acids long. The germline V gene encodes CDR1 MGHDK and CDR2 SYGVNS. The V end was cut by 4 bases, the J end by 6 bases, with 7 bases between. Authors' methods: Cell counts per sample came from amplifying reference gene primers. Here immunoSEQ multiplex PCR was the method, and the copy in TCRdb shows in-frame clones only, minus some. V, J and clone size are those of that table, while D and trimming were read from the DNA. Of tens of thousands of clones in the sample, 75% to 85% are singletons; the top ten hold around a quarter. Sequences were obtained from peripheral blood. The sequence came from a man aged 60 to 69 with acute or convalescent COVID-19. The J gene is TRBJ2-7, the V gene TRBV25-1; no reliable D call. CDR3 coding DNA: TGTGCCAGCAGTGCGTCCCTCGAGCAGTACTTC. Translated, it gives CASSASLEQYF.